This TCR beta chain was obtained from a study of beta chain features in type 1 diabetes. Study-level results: TCRB CDR3s from Type 1 diabetes patients were moderately but significantly shorter in all four CD4+ subsets. Whatever favoring of shorter templates PCR might show would apply equally to patients and controls.

A remark on this clone: Its antigen is unidentified.

Every isolated RNA sample was fully reverse transcribed, so sequencing captured expressed TCRB transcripts. Data came from immunoSEQ multiplex PCR; TCRdb stores just in-frame clones and leaves some out. The data contain roughly 150,000 clones, approximately 9.1% of them singletons. This clonotype was obtained from a woman aged 18-35 years in good health. Sequenced sample: central memory CD4+ T cells from blood.

CDR3 DNA sequence: TGTGCCACCAGCAGAGGAATGGGGCAGTTGACTGAAGCTTTCTTT. This encodes CATSRGMGQLTEAFF. V usage is TRBV15 and J usage is TRBJ1-1; tentative D call: TRBD1 (5 bases). Germline V lookup: CDR1 LNHNV, CDR2 YYDKDF (reference sequence). V lost 1 base to trimming and J lost 5 bases, with 14 bases between them. The CDR3 has 15 residues.